A single T cell receptor beta chain is shown here with its context. The antigen remains unidentified. The CDR3 covers 14 residues. Trimming shortened V by 1 base and J by 1 base, and 7 bases separated the two germline ends. Germline V gives CDR1 KGHSH, CDR2 LQKENI. The data were obtained in a study of beta chain features in type 1 diabetes. At the level of the study: Patients did not differ from healthy donors in age, gender or cell yield.

Study observations and caveats: High TCR expression in some cells could lead to their over-representation in cDNA sequencing. Across patients, naive, central memory and Treg TCRB repertoires exhibited apparently greater similarity than was observed across healthy donors. Among all four CD4+ subsets, Type 1 diabetes patients had TCRB CDR3s that were moderately but significantly shorter.

Sequenced material consisted of expressed TCRB transcripts (all of the isolated RNA was reverse transcribed). Clones were sequenced by immunoSEQ multiplex PCR, and TCRdb holds only the in-frame ones, with some missing. This sample has 60,000 or so clones, with around 50% found just once. Sequenced: Tregs from blood. This clonotype was sampled from a middle-aged woman with type 1 diabetes. The chain recombines TRBV18 with TRBJ1-1; D call uncertain. The CDR3 DNA follows: TGTGCCAGCTCACCACTTCTAGGGAACACTGAAGCTTTCTTT. Translating gives CASSPLLGNTEAFF.